The 16 T cell receptor beta chains given below trace back to one sample, sequenced in a study of blood T cell repertoires in COVID-19. Produced via immunoSEQ multiplex PCR; TCRdb's table is partial and in-frame only. The sample includes about 120,000 clones, 78% of them seen just once. Input material: peripheral blood. These receptors all come from a man in his 70s with acute or convalescent COVID-19.

V is TRBV6-6 and J is TRBJ1-1; 7 bases fit TRBD1. The CDR3 contains 15 residues. With 7 bases clipped from V and 5 bases from J, the junction kept 13 bases outside the gene matches. Germline V CDR1 and CDR2: MNHNY, SVGAGI (reference sequence). CDR3 DNA: TGTGCCAGCACCCTGCAGGGGGTAGGGGTTACTGAAGCTTTCTTT. Protein sequence: CASTLQGVGVTEAFF.

This chain connects TRBV25-1 to TRBJ2-1; 7 nucleotides line up with TRBD2. CDR1 and CDR2 from the germline V gene are MGHDK and SYGVNS. This CDR3 contains 16 residues. With 1 base clipped from V and 2 bases from J, the junction kept 5 bases outside the gene matches. The CDR3 spells CASSESRRGTYNEQFF. CDR3 bases: TGTGCCAGCAGTGAATCAAGGCGGGGGACCTACAATGAGCAGTTCTTC.

This sequence joins TRBV19 and TRBJ1-6; 10 bases align to TRBD1. CDR1 and CDR2 (germline): LNHDA, SQIVND (reference sequence). This CDR3 is 15 amino acids long. V shed 6 bases, J shed 9 bases, and the junction held 8 bases outside the gene matches. The CDR3 spells CASRGTGDGFSPLHF. The CDR3 bases are TGTGCCAGTAGGGGGACAGGGGATGGTTTTTCACCCCTCCACTTT.

This clone was detected only a few times. V and J are TRBV19 and TRBJ2-3; a weak D match, TRBD1 (6 bases). V was trimmed by 6 bases and J by 3 bases, leaving 16 bases between them. The germline CDR1 and CDR2 sequences are LNHDA and SQIVND (reference sequence). The CDR3 runs 15 residues. CDR3 DNA: TGTGCCAGTAGCACACAGGGTGAGGGGACAGATACGCAGTATTTT. This translates into CASSTQGEGTDTQYF.

The chain has TRBV6-5 and TRBJ2-3; maybe TRBD2 (6 bases). Trimming took 9 bases from V and 2 from J, leaving 12 bases between them. This CDR3 contains 13 residues. Per germline, CDR1 MNHEY and CDR2 SVGAGI. CDR3 nucleotide sequence: TGTGCCAGTGAACGGGGGAACACAGATACGCAGTATTTT. Protein product: CASERGNTDTQYF.

The rearrangement uses TRBV2 and TRBJ2-5, with TRBD2 matching over 8 bases. V lost 5 bases and J lost 5; bases outside the gene matches: 13. Germline V gene data show CDR1 as SNHLY and CDR2 as FYNNEI. The CDR3 has 16 amino acids. CDR3: CASSPFAQPGGETQYF. The CDR3 region has the DNA TGTGCCAGCAGTCCTTTCGCCCAACCGGGAGGGGAGACCCAGTACTTC.

V gene TRBV18 combines with J gene TRBJ1-5, with 7 bases that match TRBD1. V lost 6 bases and J lost 0; bases outside the gene matches: 2. Germline V gene sequence: CDR1 KGHSH, CDR2 LQKENI. This CDR3 is 14 amino acids long. CDR3 coding DNA: TGTGCCAGCTCGGGACAGACTAGCAATCAGCCCCAGCATTTT. Translating gives CASSGQTSNQPQHF.

The rearrangement uses TRBV7-9 and TRBJ2-7; 8 bases agree with TRBD1. CDR3 length: 13 residues. J was trimmed by 10 bases and V by 4 bases; bases with no gene match: 9. Germline V CDR1 and CDR2: SEHNR, FQNEAQ (reference sequence). CDR3 nucleotide sequence: TGTGCCAGCAGCTCGGACAGGGAGTGGGTTCAGTACTTC. It encodes CASSSDREWVQYF.

This chain joins TRBV6-2 or TRBV6-3 and TRBJ2-5, with D possibly matching TRBD1 (5 bases). V was pared by 4 bases and J by 2 bases, with 20 bases between. Germline V gene lookup returns CDR1 MNHEY and CDR2 SVGEGT. The CDR3 totals 17 residues. CDR3 DNA: TGTGCCAGCAGTTTGATGCAGGGCGCCCCCTCACAAGAGACCCAGTACTTC. This gives the protein CASSLMQGAPSQETQYF.

CDR3 amino acids: CASSELLIGTGGNEQFF. CDR3 DNA sequence: TGTGCCAGCAGTGAACTTCTTATCGGGACAGGGGGCAATGAGCAGTTCTTC. V is TRBV6-1 and J is TRBJ2-1; TRBD1 matches at 11 bases. Germline lookup yields CDR1 MNHNS and CDR2 SASEGT. The V gene end was trimmed by 2 bases and the J gene end by 6 bases; junction bases not matched to a gene: 9. The CDR3 has 17 residues.

The V and J genes are TRBV7-9 and TRBJ1-6, with D maybe TRBD1 (6 bases). Germline CDR1 reads SEHNR; CDR2 reads FQNEAQ (reference sequence). The ends were cut back, 2 bases at V and 7 bases at J, with 9 bases in the middle. This CDR3 is 14 amino acids long. CDR3 sequence: CASSLNQGNSPLHF. CDR3 nucleotide sequence: TGTGCCAGCAGCTTAAATCAGGGGAATTCACCCCTCCACTTT.

The chain has TRBV18 and TRBJ1-1; 7 bases line up with TRBD1. Per the germline V gene, CDR1 is KGHSH and CDR2 is LQKENI. The CDR3 is 15 residues long. Trimming cost V 4 bases and J 5 bases; bases outside gene matches: 10. This CDR3 is CASSQVGQVRTEAFF. The CDR3 DNA follows: TGTGCCAGCTCACAGGTTGGACAGGTCCGGACTGAAGCTTTCTTT.

The rearrangement links TRBV6-2 or TRBV6-3 to TRBJ2-4; 12 bases are shared with TRBD2. The V gene end was trimmed by 4 bases and the J gene end by 6 bases; junction bases not matched to a gene: 7. Per germline, CDR1 MNHEY and CDR2 SVGEGT. The CDR3 runs to 16 residues. The CDR3 reads CASSSLAGGRINIQYF. The CDR3 nucleotides read TGTGCCAGCAGTTCCCTAGCGGGGGGGAGAATAAACATTCAGTACTTC.

The chain has TRBV11-3 and TRBJ2-5; D is perhaps TRBD1 (5 bases). With 5 bases removed from V and 4 bases from J, the gap between germline ends came to 11 bases. This CDR3 spans 13 amino acids. CDR1 is SGHNT and CDR2 is YENEEA in the germline V gene. In nucleotides, the CDR3 is TGTGCCAGCAGCGTCAGGGTCGGAGAGACCCAGTACTTC. It codes for CASSVRVGETQYF.

This clone was observed a handful of times. The rearrangement links TRBV6-1 to TRBJ1-2; possible D gene TRBD1, 5 bases. CDR3 size: 14 residues. CDR1 is MNHNS, CDR2 SASEGT, per germline. The V and J ends lost 0 bases and 3 bases respectively, with 8 bases between them. This chain's CDR3 is CASSEAGGDYGYTF. The CDR3 DNA is TGTGCCAGCAGTGAAGCCGGGGGTGACTATGGCTACACCTTC.

The CDR3 region has the DNA TGTGCCAGCAGTATCAACAGCTATGGCTACACCTTC. It translates to CASSINSYGYTF. The V call is TRBV6-2 or TRBV6-3, the J call TRBJ1-2; the D is unclear. This CDR3 has 12 amino acids. The germline gives CDR1 MNHEY, CDR2 SVGEGT. Trimming took off 5 bases at V and 4 bases at J, with 8 bases between the two ends.